The clone carrying this T cell receptor (beta chain) was counted a few times. Its target is not known. TCRdb analysed the RT-PCR reads with MiXCR anew, one entry per CDR3 protein. Of hundreds of thousands of distinct CDR3 sequences in the sample, 18% are singletons; the top ten hold approximately 11%. The V end lost 0 bases, the J end lost 6 bases, and 10 bases lay between the germline ends. The germline V gene has CDR1 ENHRY and CDR2 SYGVKD. The CDR3 loop spans 14 amino acids. These data are taken from a study of response to subunit inactivated influenza vaccine. Whole-study results and caveats: Few additional T cells are recruited per seasonal influenza vaccination, authors suggested.

This sequence originates from a middle-aged man who received an inactivated influenza vaccine. Sample: PBMCs from blood, taken around 5 days after vaccination. The gene calls are TRBV10-3 and TRBJ2-3; D not resolved. The CDR3 here is CAISESPSPDTQYF. The CDR3 coding sequence is TGTGCCATCAGTGAGTCGCCCTCCCCCGATACGCAGTATTTT.